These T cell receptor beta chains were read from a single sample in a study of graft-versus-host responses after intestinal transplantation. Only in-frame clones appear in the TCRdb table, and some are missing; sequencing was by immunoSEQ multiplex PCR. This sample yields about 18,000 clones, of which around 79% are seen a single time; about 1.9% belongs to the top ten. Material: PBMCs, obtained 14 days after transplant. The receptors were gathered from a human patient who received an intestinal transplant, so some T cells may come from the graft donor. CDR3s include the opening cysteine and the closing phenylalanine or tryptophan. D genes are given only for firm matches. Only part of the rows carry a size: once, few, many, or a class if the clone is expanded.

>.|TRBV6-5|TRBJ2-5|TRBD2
TGTGCCAGCCGACTAGCGGGGGGGCCGGGGGAGCAGTACTTC
CASRLAGGPGEQYF
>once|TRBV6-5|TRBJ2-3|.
TGTGCCAGCAGTTACTCGAGGGGACACACAGATACGCAGTATTTT
CASSYSRGHTDTQYF
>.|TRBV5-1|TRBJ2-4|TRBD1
TGCGCCAGCAGCTCCCACGGGACAGGGTCGCTTTTTGAAAACATTCAGTACTTC
CASSSHGTGSLFENIQYF
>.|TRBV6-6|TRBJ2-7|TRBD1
TGTGCCGGCAGTCCCCCGGGACAGGGAGCCTACGAGCAGTACTTC
CAGSPPGQGAYEQYF
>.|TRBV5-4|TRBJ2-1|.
TGTGCCAGCAGCTTGGTGAGGGACTACAATGAGCAGTTCTTC
CASSLVRDYNEQFF
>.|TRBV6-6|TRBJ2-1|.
TGTGCCAGCAGTTACTCGGACGGACCGCAGTTCTTC
CASSYSDGPQFF
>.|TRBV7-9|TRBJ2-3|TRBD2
TGTGCCAGCAGTCGGACTAGCGGGGGGAACACAGATACGCAGTATTTT
CASSRTSGGNTDTQYF
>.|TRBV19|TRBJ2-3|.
TGTGCCAGTAGGATCAGGGGTACGGGCACCAGGGCCCTCCTCACAGATACGCAGTATTTT
CASRIRGTGTRALLTDTQYF
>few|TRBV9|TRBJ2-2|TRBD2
TGTGCCAGCAGTGAGAGACTAGCGGCGGGGACCGGGGAGCTGTTTTTT
CASSERLAAGTGELFF
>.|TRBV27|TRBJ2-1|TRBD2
TGTGCCAGCAGTCTGCTAGCGGGATCCTACAATGAGCAGTTCTTC
CASSLLAGSYNEQFF
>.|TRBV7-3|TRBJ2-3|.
TGTGCCAGCAGCCCGAATGGGCTAGTCACAGATACGCAGTATTTT
CASSPNGLVTDTQYF
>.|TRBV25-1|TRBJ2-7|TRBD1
TGTGCCAGCAGTGAGGGAACCGGGACAGGGGACTACGGGCAGTACTTC
CASSEGTGTGDYGQYF
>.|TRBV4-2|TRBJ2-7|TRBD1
TGTGCCAGCAGCCAAGATCTAGGGACAGGGAGCTACGAGCAGTACTTC
CASSQDLGTGSYEQYF
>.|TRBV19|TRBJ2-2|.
TGTGCCAGTAGTATGGTAGGATTCGGGGAGCTGTTTTTT
CASSMVGFGELFF
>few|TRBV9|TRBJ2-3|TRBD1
TGTGCCAGCAGCGTAGACCCTCGACAGGGGAGAACAGATACGCAGTATTTT
CASSVDPRQGRTDTQYF
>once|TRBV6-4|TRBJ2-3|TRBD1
TGTGCCAGCAGTGACTCGACGACAGGGGGCACAGATACGCAGTATTTT
CASSDSTTGGTDTQYF
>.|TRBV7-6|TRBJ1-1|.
TGTGCCAGCACCCAAACGACCGAGATGAACACTGAAGCTTTCTTT
CASTQTTEMNTEAFF
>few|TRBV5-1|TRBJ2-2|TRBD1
TGCGCCAGCAGCTTCCGGCAGGGGGACGGGGAGCTGTTTTTT
CASSFRQGDGELFF
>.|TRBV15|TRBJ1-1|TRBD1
TGTGCCACCAGCAGACCTCCGGGACAGGGGAACACTGAAGCTTTCTTT
CATSRPPGQGNTEAFF
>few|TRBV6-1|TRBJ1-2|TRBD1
TGTGCCAGCAGTGGGACCGGGACAGGAGACTCTGGCTACACCTTC
CASSGTGTGDSGYTF